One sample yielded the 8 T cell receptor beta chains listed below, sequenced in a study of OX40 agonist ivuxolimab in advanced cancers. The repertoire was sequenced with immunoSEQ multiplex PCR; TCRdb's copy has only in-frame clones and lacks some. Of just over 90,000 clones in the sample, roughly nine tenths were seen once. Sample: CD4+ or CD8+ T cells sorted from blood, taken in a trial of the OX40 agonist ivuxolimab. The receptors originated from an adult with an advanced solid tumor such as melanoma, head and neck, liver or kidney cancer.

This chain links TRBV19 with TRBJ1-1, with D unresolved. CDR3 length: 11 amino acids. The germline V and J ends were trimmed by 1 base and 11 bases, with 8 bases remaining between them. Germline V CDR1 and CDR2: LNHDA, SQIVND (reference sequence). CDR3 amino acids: CASSIGPMAFF. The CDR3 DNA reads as TGTGCCAGTAGTATAGGGCCCATGGCTTTCTTT.

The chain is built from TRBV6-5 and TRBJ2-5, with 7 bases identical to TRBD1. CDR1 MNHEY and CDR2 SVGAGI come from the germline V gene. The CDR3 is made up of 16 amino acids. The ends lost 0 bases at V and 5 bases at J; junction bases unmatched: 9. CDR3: CASSYSEDRMEETQYF. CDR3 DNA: TGTGCCAGCAGTTACTCCGAGGACAGGATGGAGGAGACCCAGTACTTC.

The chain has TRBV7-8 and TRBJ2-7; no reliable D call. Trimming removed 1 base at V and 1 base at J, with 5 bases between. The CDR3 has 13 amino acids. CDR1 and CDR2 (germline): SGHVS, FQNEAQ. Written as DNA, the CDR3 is TGTGCCAGCAGCTTAGTTCATTCCTACGAGCAGTACTTC. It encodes CASSLVHSYEQYF.

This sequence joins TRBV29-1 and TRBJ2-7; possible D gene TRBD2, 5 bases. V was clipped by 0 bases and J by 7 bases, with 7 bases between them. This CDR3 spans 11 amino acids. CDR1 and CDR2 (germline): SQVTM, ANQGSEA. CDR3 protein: CSVEEAGEQYF. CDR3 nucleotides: TGCAGCGTTGAAGAGGCGGGTGAGCAGTACTTC.

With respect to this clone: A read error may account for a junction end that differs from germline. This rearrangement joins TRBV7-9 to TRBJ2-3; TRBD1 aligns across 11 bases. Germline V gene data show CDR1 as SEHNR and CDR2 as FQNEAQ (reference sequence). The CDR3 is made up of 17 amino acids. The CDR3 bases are TGTGCCAGCAGCTCGGACCGGGACAGGGGGAGCACAGATATGCAGTATTTT. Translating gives CASSSDRDRGSTDMQYF.

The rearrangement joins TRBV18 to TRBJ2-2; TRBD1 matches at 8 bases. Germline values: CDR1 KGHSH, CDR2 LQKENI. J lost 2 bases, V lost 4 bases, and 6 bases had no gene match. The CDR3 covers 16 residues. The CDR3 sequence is CASSLWDRTNTGELFF. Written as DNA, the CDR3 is TGTGCCAGCTCACTTTGGGACAGGACCAACACCGGGGAGCTGTTTTTT.

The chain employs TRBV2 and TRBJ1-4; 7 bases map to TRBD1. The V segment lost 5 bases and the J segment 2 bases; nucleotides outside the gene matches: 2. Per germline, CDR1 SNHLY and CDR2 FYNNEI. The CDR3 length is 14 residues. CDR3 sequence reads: CASSSGGTNEKLFF. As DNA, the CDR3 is TGTGCCAGCAGTTCAGGGGGGACTAATGAAAAACTGTTTTTT.

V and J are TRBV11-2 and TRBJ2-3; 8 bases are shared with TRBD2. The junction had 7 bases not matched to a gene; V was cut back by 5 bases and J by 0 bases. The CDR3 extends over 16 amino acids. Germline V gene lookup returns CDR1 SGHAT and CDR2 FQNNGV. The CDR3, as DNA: TGTGCCAGCAGCCCCCTCGGGGGGGGCAGCACAGATACGCAGTATTTT. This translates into CASSPLGGGSTDTQYF.